This is a list of T cell receptor beta chains from one sample in a study of cytomegalovirus exposure and HLA in healthy donors. Profiled with immunoSEQ multiplex PCR; TCRdb holds only in-frame clones, not every one. Of about 190,000 clones in the sample, just under 75% were seen once. The sample consisted of PBMCs. The origin of the receptors is a man aged 30-40 years in good health and CMV-seropositive. Each CDR3 is given with its conserved first and last residue. D genes are given only for firm matches. Clone size is shown for a subset of rows, as once, few, many or a class of expanded clone.

CDR3 length: 14; J gene: TRBJ1-2; clone size: NA; V gene: TRBV7-6; D gene: TRBD1; CDR3 DNA: TGTGCCAGCAGCTTAGGGACAGGGGGATATGGCTACACCTTC; CDR3 protein: CASSLGTGGYGYTF
CDR3 length: 15; J gene: TRBJ1-6; clone size: NA; V gene: TRBV10-3; D gene: TRBD1; CDR3 DNA: TGTGCCATCAGTGATGGACAGGGAACAAATTCACCCCTCCACTTT; CDR3 protein: CAISDGQGTNSPLHF
CDR3 length: 16; J gene: TRBJ1-2; clone size: NA; V gene: TRBV5-1; D gene: NA; CDR3 DNA: TGCGCCAGCAGCCCTGGGGTCAGCGGGACTATCTATGGCTACACCTTC; CDR3 protein: CASSPGVSGTIYGYTF
CDR3 length: 18; J gene: TRBJ2-1; clone size: NA; V gene: TRBV7-2; D gene: NA; CDR3 DNA: TGTGCCAGCAGCGCCCGCATGGCGGGTTCATGGGCCTACAATGAGCAGTTCTTC; CDR3 protein: CASSARMAGSWAYNEQFF
CDR3 length: 14; J gene: TRBJ2-7; clone size: NA; V gene: TRBV7-3; D gene: NA; CDR3 DNA: TGTGCCAGCAGCTTAGGAGGGACGTCGTACGAGCAGTACTTC; CDR3 protein: CASSLGGTSYEQYF
CDR3 length: 17; J gene: TRBJ2-7; clone size: once; V gene: TRBV19; D gene: TRBD2; CDR3 DNA: TGTGCCAGTAGTACCCCGGTGGCGGGGGAGAGCTCCTACGAGCAGTACTTC; CDR3 protein: CASSTPVAGESSYEQYF
CDR3 length: 14; J gene: TRBJ1-1; clone size: few; V gene: TRBV9; D gene: NA; CDR3 DNA: TGTGCCAGCAGAGAGGGGGGGGCTGGGACTGAAGCTTTCTTT; CDR3 protein: CASREGGAGTEAFF
CDR3 length: 13; J gene: TRBJ1-5; clone size: NA; V gene: TRBV4-1; D gene: NA; CDR3 DNA: TGCGCCAGCAGCCAAGATTATATGAGGCCACAGCATTTT; CDR3 protein: CASSQDYMRPQHF
CDR3 length: 18; J gene: TRBJ2-3; clone size: once; V gene: TRBV7-9; D gene: NA; CDR3 DNA: TGTGCCAGCAGCCCCCTCAGGGGGGCCCTAACTAGCACAGATACGCAGTATTTT; CDR3 protein: CASSPLRGALTSTDTQYF
CDR3 length: 16; J gene: TRBJ1-5; clone size: NA; V gene: TRBV21-1; D gene: NA; CDR3 DNA: TGTGCCAGCAGCGCCCGCCGGGACAGGGGATTGCAGCCCCAGCATTTT; CDR3 protein: CASSARRDRGLQPQHF
CDR3 length: 15; J gene: TRBJ2-3; clone size: NA; V gene: TRBV2; D gene: TRBD2; CDR3 DNA: TGTGCCAGCAGAAGGACTAGCGGGGGGTCAGATACGCAGTATTTT; CDR3 protein: CASRRTSGGSDTQYF
CDR3 length: 13; J gene: TRBJ1-4; clone size: NA; V gene: TRBV19; D gene: NA; CDR3 DNA: TGTGCCAGTAGTATAGGGGGGGATGAAAAACTGTTTTTT; CDR3 protein: CASSIGGDEKLFF
CDR3 length: 14; J gene: TRBJ1-2; clone size: NA; V gene: TRBV7-2; D gene: NA; CDR3 DNA: TGTGCCAGCAGGGAGGGAGGGCCTAGTAGTGGCTACACCTTC; CDR3 protein: CASREGGPSSGYTF
CDR3 length: 14; J gene: TRBJ2-2; clone size: NA; V gene: TRBV11-2; D gene: TRBD1; CDR3 DNA: TGTGCCAGCAGCATCGACAGGGCCACCGGGGAGCTGTTTTTT; CDR3 protein: CASSIDRATGELFF
CDR3 length: 13; J gene: TRBJ1-2; clone size: few; V gene: TRBV27; D gene: NA; CDR3 DNA: TGTGCCAGCAGTTCACAGGGTAGCTATGGCTACACCTTC; CDR3 protein: CASSSQGSYGYTF
CDR3 length: 13; J gene: TRBJ2-7; clone size: NA; V gene: TRBV6-5; D gene: TRBD2; CDR3 DNA: TGTGCCACCCAGCGGGAGGCCTCCTGCGAGCAGTACTTC; CDR3 protein: CATQREASCEQYF
CDR3 length: 14; J gene: TRBJ2-7; clone size: few; V gene: TRBV5-1; D gene: TRBD1; CDR3 DNA: TGCGCCAGCAGCTGGACCGGACAGGCCTACGAGCAGTACTTC; CDR3 protein: CASSWTGQAYEQYF
CDR3 length: 16; J gene: TRBJ1-4; clone size: NA; V gene: TRBV30; D gene: NA; CDR3 DNA: TGTGCCTGGAGTCCTAGGGGTGGGCGCGATAATGAAAAACTGTTTTTT; CDR3 protein: CAWSPRGGRDNEKLFF
CDR3 length: 13; J gene: TRBJ1-4; clone size: once; V gene: TRBV5-1; D gene: NA; CDR3 DNA: TGCGCCAGGAACGTGCGGGGTCCTAAAAAACTGTTTTTT; CDR3 protein: CARNVRGPKKLFF
CDR3 length: 16; J gene: TRBJ1-5; clone size: NA; V gene: TRBV27; D gene: NA; CDR3 DNA: TGTGCCAGCAGTCTCGACAGAGCAAATAGCAATCAGCCCCAGCATTTT; CDR3 protein: CASSLDRANSNQPQHF
CDR3 length: 13; J gene: TRBJ1-1; clone size: NA; V gene: TRBV10-3; D gene: TRBD1; CDR3 DNA: TGTGCCGCGTTACAGGGGGAATATACTGAAGCTTTCTTT; CDR3 protein: CAALQGEYTEAFF
CDR3 length: 15; J gene: TRBJ2-1; clone size: NA; V gene: TRBV7-9; D gene: TRBD2; CDR3 DNA: TGTGCCAGCAGCTCCGGACTAGTTGCAATCCCTGAGCAGTTCTTC; CDR3 protein: CASSSGLVAIPEQFF
CDR3 length: 11; J gene: TRBJ1-2; clone size: few; V gene: TRBV5-1; D gene: NA; CDR3 DNA: TGCGCCAGCAGGGCAGACTATGGCTACACCTTC; CDR3 protein: CASRADYGYTF
CDR3 length: 14; J gene: TRBJ2-3; clone size: NA; V gene: TRBV27; D gene: NA; CDR3 DNA: TGTGCCACCGGAATGAGGACAAGCACAGATACGCAGTATTTT; CDR3 protein: CATGMRTSTDTQYF
CDR3 length: 16; J gene: TRBJ2-3; clone size: NA; V gene: TRBV10-3; D gene: NA; CDR3 DNA: TGTGCCATCAGTGAGCTCGCAGGGGCGGTCGCAGATACGCAGTATTTT; CDR3 protein: CAISELAGAVADTQYF
CDR3 length: 14; J gene: TRBJ2-3; clone size: NA; V gene: TRBV11-3; D gene: NA; CDR3 DNA: TGTGCCAGCAGCTTAGACCCAGGCACAGATACGCAGTATTTT; CDR3 protein: CASSLDPGTDTQYF
CDR3 length: 14; J gene: TRBJ1-5; clone size: NA; V gene: TRBV9; D gene: NA; CDR3 DNA: TGTGCCAGCAGCCCCGGGGGGAGCAATCAGCCCCAGCATTTT; CDR3 protein: CASSPGGSNQPQHF
CDR3 length: 15; J gene: TRBJ1-1; clone size: NA; V gene: TRBV30; D gene: TRBD1; CDR3 DNA: TGTGCCTGGAGTGTACCAGGGACAGGGATCACTGAAGCTTTCTTT; CDR3 protein: CAWSVPGTGITEAFF
CDR3 length: 18; J gene: TRBJ2-2; clone size: NA; V gene: TRBV18; D gene: NA; CDR3 DNA: TGTGCCAGCTCACCACGGGCAGGAGGGGCCTCGAACACCGGGGAGCTGTTTTTT; CDR3 protein: CASSPRAGGASNTGELFF
CDR3 length: 13; J gene: TRBJ1-2; clone size: NA; V gene: TRBV15; D gene: NA; CDR3 DNA: TGTGCCACCAGCGGACCACAGGGAAGGGGCTACACCTTC; CDR3 protein: CATSGPQGRGYTF
CDR3 length: 14; J gene: TRBJ2-7; clone size: NA; V gene: TRBV2; D gene: TRBD1; CDR3 DNA: TGTGCCAGCAGGGGGGGACAGGGGTCCTACGAGCAGTACTTC; CDR3 protein: CASRGGQGSYEQYF
CDR3 length: 14; J gene: TRBJ2-5; clone size: NA; V gene: TRBV18; D gene: NA; CDR3 DNA: TGTGCCAGCTCACCACCGGCAAATCAAGAGACCCAGTACTTC; CDR3 protein: CASSPPANQETQYF
CDR3 length: 14; J gene: TRBJ1-4; clone size: NA; V gene: TRBV7-2; D gene: NA; CDR3 DNA: TGTGCCAGCAGCCCCTGGACACGCTACGAAAAACTGTTTTTT; CDR3 protein: CASSPWTRYEKLFF
CDR3 length: 13; J gene: TRBJ1-1; clone size: NA; V gene: TRBV19; D gene: NA; CDR3 DNA: TGTGCCAGTAGTGCCAGGGCCATTACGGAAGCTTTCTTT; CDR3 protein: CASSARAITEAFF
CDR3 length: 15; J gene: TRBJ2-2; clone size: NA; V gene: TRBV14; D gene: TRBD1; CDR3 DNA: TGTGCCAGCAGCAAGACAGGGGTCGGCGCCGGGGAGCTGTTTTTT; CDR3 protein: CASSKTGVGAGELFF
CDR3 length: 13; J gene: TRBJ2-1; clone size: NA; V gene: TRBV11-2; D gene: NA; CDR3 DNA: TGTGCCAGCAGCTTGTCGGTAGCGTCTGAGCAGTTCTTC; CDR3 protein: CASSLSVASEQFF
CDR3 length: 16; J gene: TRBJ2-1; clone size: NA; V gene: TRBV19; D gene: TRBD2; CDR3 DNA: TGTGCCAGTAGCGATCCCGGGAGGGGTCATTATAGTGAGCAGTTCTTC; CDR3 protein: CASSDPGRGHYSEQFF
CDR3 length: 11; J gene: TRBJ1-2; clone size: NA; V gene: TRBV25-1; D gene: TRBD1; CDR3 DNA: TGTGCCAGCTCAAGGGGGCCTGGCTACACCTTC; CDR3 protein: CASSRGPGYTF
CDR3 length: 15; J gene: TRBJ1-1; clone size: NA; V gene: TRBV19; D gene: NA; CDR3 DNA: TGTGCCAGTAGTATAGTTCGGAGAATGAACACTGAAGCTTTCTTT; CDR3 protein: CASSIVRRMNTEAFF